This entry lists 27 T cell receptor beta chains sequenced from one sample in a study of response to subunit inactivated influenza vaccine. TCRdb recomputed calls from the RT-PCR reads with MiXCR, one row per CDR3 protein. The sample holds more than 550,000 distinct CDR3 sequences, approximately 11% seen once. These data were likewise used in another study, on T cells expressing NK-cell markers. This second study notes: As the method of synthesis, 5'RACE template switching with UMIs yielded TCR beta cDNA.

The sequencing used PBMCs from blood, collected on the day of vaccination. These TCRs come from a man aged 45 to 65 who received an inactivated influenza vaccine.

The CDR3 coding sequence is TGCGCCAGCAGCCAACGTTGGCAGGGGGGCGAGACCCAGTACTTC. Encoded protein: CASSQRWQGGETQYF. This chain uses TRBV4-1 with TRBJ2-5; D possibly corresponds to TRBD1 (7 bases). The CDR3 has 15 residues. Germline V gene sequence: CDR1 MGHRA, CDR2 YSYEKL. Deletions cut 2 bases from V and 5 bases from J, with 15 bases between.

This clonotype turned up a few times. This sequence joins TRBV12-3 or TRBV12-4 and TRBJ2-1, with no clear D. Trimming left V 1 base short and J 7 bases short, with 8 bases between. The CDR3 sequence is 13 residues long. The CDR3, as DNA: TGTGCCAGCAGTTTAGGGGGTATGAATGAGCAGTTCTTC. It encodes CASSLGGMNEQFF.

This clonotype was detected a few times. The CDR3 here is CASSDYGTTEQFF. DNA for the CDR3: TGTGCCAGCAGTGACTATGGGACTACCGAGCAGTTCTTC. The chain carries TRBV2 and TRBJ2-1; TRBD2 agrees at 7 bases. The germline V gene encodes CDR1 SNHLY and CDR2 FYNNEI. The CDR3 totals 13 residues. J was trimmed by 10 bases and V by 3 bases; bases with no gene match: 6.

This clonotype showed up just a few times. The V call is TRBV4-3, the J call TRBJ2-6, with D possibly called TRBD1 or TRBD2 (5 bases each). CDR3 length: 19 residues. Per the germline V gene, CDR1 is LGHNA and CDR2 is YSLEER. V lost 0 bases and J lost 0, with 15 bases in between. CDR3 nucleotides: TGCGCCAGCAGCCAAGAGACGGGGCGGAGTTTCTCTGGGGCCAACGTCCTGACTTTC. Amino acid sequence: CASSQETGRSFSGANVLTF.

The chain employs TRBV6-5 and TRBJ2-7, with D unresolved. Germline CDR1 MNHEY, CDR2 SVGAGI. Trimming removed 2 bases at V and 5 bases at J, with 10 bases between. The CDR3 has 13 amino acids. CDR3 sequence: CASSYQVSDEQYF. The CDR3 nucleotides are TGTGCCAGCAGTTACCAGGTTTCCGACGAGCAGTACTTC.

This chain joins TRBV24-1 and TRBJ2-7; D ambiguous. The ends were cut back, 2 bases at V and 3 bases at J, with 7 bases in the middle. The germline gives CDR1 KGHDR, CDR2 SFDVKD. This CDR3 spans 13 amino acids. In nucleotides, the CDR3 is TGTGCCACCAGTGATTCAGCCCTCTACGAGCAGTACTTC. Translating gives CATSDSALYEQYF.

The chain has TRBV7-2 and TRBJ2-1; TRBD1 aligns across 8 bases. CDR1 and CDR2 from the germline V gene are SGHTA and FQGNSA. The CDR3 totals 15 residues. J lost 5 bases, V lost 3 bases, and 6 bases had no gene match. As DNA, the CDR3 is TGTGCCAGCAGCTTCCCGACAGGGGCTAACAATGAGCAGTTCTTC. Protein: CASSFPTGANNEQFF.

This sequence joins TRBV4-3 and TRBJ2-6, with 8 bases that match TRBD2. The CDR3 runs to 20 residues. V lost 0 bases and J lost 1; bases outside the gene matches: 11. Per the germline V gene, CDR1 is LGHNA and CDR2 is YSLEER. In DNA form, the CDR3 reads TGCGCCAGCAGCCAAGATAGTCGGCTAGCGGGCCTATCTGGGGCCAACGTCCTGACTTTC. Amino acids: CASSQDSRLAGLSGANVLTF.

This clonotype was detected only a few times. As DNA, the CDR3 is TGCGCCAGCAGCCGAGCGAGGGACAGTCTTTATGGCTACACCTTC. Its translation is CASSRARDSLYGYTF. The chain joins TRBV4-3 to TRBJ1-2; 7 bases line up with TRBD1. V shed 4 bases, J shed 5 bases, and the junction held 10 bases outside the gene matches. CDR3 length: 15 amino acids. Germline V gives CDR1 LGHNA, CDR2 YSLEER.

The chain links TRBV28 to TRBJ2-4, with D possibly being TRBD2 (5 bases). The CDR3 consists of 16 residues. Germline lookup yields CDR1 MDHEN and CDR2 SYDVKM. V dropped 4 bases and J dropped 0 bases, with 13 bases sitting between them. CDR3 DNA sequence: TGTGCCAGCAGTTCGGCTAGCACCTTAGCCAAAAACATTCAGTACTTC. It codes for CASSSASTLAKNIQYF.

The chain combines TRBV28 with TRBJ2-3; 10 nucleotides align to TRBD2. The V gene end was trimmed by 4 bases and the J gene end by 2 bases; junction bases not matched to a gene: 6. Germline values: CDR1 MDHEN, CDR2 SYDVKM. The CDR3 is made up of 16 amino acids. CDR3 sequence (DNA): TGTGCCAGCAGTTACCCGGGACTAGCGCTCACAGATACGCAGTATTTT. Its protein is CASSYPGLALTDTQYF. The complete variable domain, with remaining parts taken from reference TRBV28 and TRBJ2-3, reads DVKVTQSSRYLVKRTGEKVFLECVQDMDHENMFWYRQDPGLGLRLIYFSYDVKMKEKGDIPEGYSVSREKKERFSLILESASTNQTSMYLCASSYPGLALTDTQYFGPGTRLTVL.

This clonotype was found a few times. For the CDR3, the DNA is TGTGCCAGCAGTTTGGGGACAGGGGTCTTCCGCTACGAGCAGTACTTC. Translation: CASSLGTGVFRYEQYF. The chain is built from TRBV28 and TRBJ2-7, with TRBD1 matching over 10 bases. Per germline, CDR1 MDHEN and CDR2 SYDVKM. J lost 3 bases, V lost 3 bases, and 8 bases had no gene match. The CDR3 has 16 residues.

The table lists this clonotype with a few counts. This chain links TRBV5-1 with TRBJ1-6; TRBD1 aligns across 10 bases. This CDR3 region has 15 residues. Germline V CDR1 and CDR2: SGHRS, YFSETQ. The junction had 4 bases not matched to a gene; V was cut back by 4 bases and J by 6 bases. The CDR3 sequence is CASSTGQGGNSPLHF. In DNA, the CDR3 is TGCGCCAGCAGCACAGGACAGGGGGGTAATTCACCCCTCCACTTT.

The chain is built from TRBV7-2 and TRBJ2-5, with TRBD2 matching over 8 bases. After removal of 2 bases from V and 5 bases from J, the junction contained 7 bases not matched to a gene. Germline-derived CDR1 and CDR2 are SGHTA and FQGNSA. The CDR3 has 15 residues. CDR3 amino acids: CASSLTSGSAETQYF. The CDR3 nucleotides read TGTGCCAGCAGCTTAACCAGCGGGAGCGCGGAGACCCAGTACTTC.

This clonotype turned up a few times. CDR3 amino acids: CSVEQHGELFF. The CDR3, as DNA: TGCAGCGTTGAACAGCATGGGGAGCTGTTTTTT. This chain links TRBV29-1 with TRBJ2-2; D remains unclear. Germline values: CDR1 SQVTM, CDR2 ANQGSEA. V lost 2 bases to trimming and J lost 8 bases, with 6 bases between them. The CDR3 contains 11 residues.

In this sample, this clonotype turned up a few times. V is TRBV29-1 and J is TRBJ1-1; D is perhaps TRBD1 (6 bases). CDR3 length: 14 amino acids. The germline CDR1 and CDR2 sequences are SQVTM and ANQGSEA. The germline V and J ends were trimmed by 7 bases and 4 bases, with 19 bases remaining between them. The CDR3 region has the DNA TGCAGCGCGGTCTATCAGGGGACGGGCACTGAAGCTTTCTTT. Protein sequence: CSAVYQGTGTEAFF.

The chain combines TRBV24-1 with TRBJ2-5, with D perhaps given as TRBD1 or TRBD2 (5 bases each). CDR1 and CDR2 (germline): KGHDR, SFDVKD. The germline V and J ends were trimmed by 3 bases and 5 bases, with 18 bases remaining between them. The CDR3 is made up of 16 amino acids. The CDR3 DNA follows: TGTGCCACCAGTGATCCCCGGGACCCTACCCAGGAGACCCAGTACTTC. It specifies CATSDPRDPTQETQYF.

This clonotype was detected a few times. The chain recombines TRBV27 with TRBJ2-2, with TRBD2 as a possible D gene (6 bases). CDR3 length: 13 amino acids. Germline-derived CDR1 and CDR2 are MNHEY and SMNVEV (reference sequence). V gave up 4 bases and J gave up 6 bases, with 9 bases separating them. The CDR3 spells CASSSIAAGELFF. The CDR3 DNA reads as TGTGCCAGCAGTTCAATAGCGGCCGGGGAGCTGTTTTTT.

This clonotype was recorded many times. This chain links TRBV2 with TRBJ2-1; 9 nucleotides line up with TRBD1. This CDR3 has 15 amino acids. CDR1 is SNHLY and CDR2 is FYNNEI in the germline V gene. With V trimmed by 1 base and J by 5 bases, 3 bases remained unmatched. The CDR3 nucleotides read TGTGCCAGCAGTGAAGGGACAGGGGTTCACAATGAGCAGTTCTTC. Encoded protein: CASSEGTGVHNEQFF.

The chain links TRBV12-3 or TRBV12-4 to TRBJ2-3; possibly TRBD1 for D (5 bases). Between the trimmed V and J ends, which lost 5 bases and 3 bases, there was a span of 18 bases. CDR3 length equals 16 residues. The CDR3 region has the DNA TGTGCCAGCAGTAACACAGGCATACACTGGACAGATACGCAGTATTTT. Translated: CASSNTGIHWTDTQYF.

V usage is TRBV15 and J usage is TRBJ2-5, with 11 bases aligning to TRBD2. This CDR3 comprises 18 residues. CDR1 is LNHNV, CDR2 YYDKDF, per germline (reference sequence). J lost 0 bases, V lost 1 base, and 7 bases had no gene match. In DNA, the CDR3 is TGTGCCACCAGCAGAGGCCCCGCTAGCGGGAGGTACCAAGAGACCCAGTACTTC. Its translation is CATSRGPASGRYQETQYF.

V usage is TRBV6-1 and J usage is TRBJ1-6; D is uncertain. The germline V gene encodes CDR1 MNHNS and CDR2 SASEGT. The V end lost 6 bases, the J end lost 10 bases, and 13 bases lay between the germline ends. CDR3 length equals 13 residues. The DNA of the CDR3 is TGTGCCAGCAGCGGCGGGGAAGACTCACCCCTCCACTTT. Its protein product is CASSGGEDSPLHF.

The rearrangement links TRBV7-2 to TRBJ1-6; 8 nucleotides line up with TRBD1. The CDR3 has 17 amino acids. With 2 bases clipped from V and 4 bases from J, the junction kept 7 bases outside the gene matches. The V gene's germline CDR1 is SGHTA and CDR2 FQGNSA. The DNA for the CDR3 is TGTGCCAGCAGCTTAACAACTGGGACAGGTTATAATTCACCCCTCCACTTT. Its translation is CASSLTTGTGYNSPLHF.

By proportion, this clonotype is medium-sized (0.01 to 0.1%). The chain carries TRBV3-1 and TRBJ1-5; tentative D call: TRBD1 (5 bases). V lost 5 bases to trimming and J lost 3 bases, with 14 bases between them. The CDR3 consists of 15 residues. Germline V gene lookup returns CDR1 LGHDT and CDR2 YNNKEL (reference sequence). CDR3: CASSSGPGLNQPQHF. In nucleotides, the CDR3 is TGTGCCAGCAGCTCTGGGCCGGGGCTCAATCAGCCCCAGCATTTT.

This chain joins TRBV6-4 and TRBJ2-7; TRBD1 is a possible D gene (5 bases). V lost 2 bases to trimming and J lost 3 bases, with 17 bases between them. CDR1 is MRHNA and CDR2 is SNTAGT in the germline V gene. This CDR3 has 16 amino acids. Here the CDR3 DNA reads TGTGCCAGCAGTGACCCGAAGGGTCGACAGAACTACGAGCAGTACTTC. This sequence encodes CASSDPKGRQNYEQYF.

V gene TRBV2 combines with J gene TRBJ2-1; 12 nucleotides line up with TRBD2. This CDR3 has 15 amino acids. Germline assignment: CDR1 SNHLY and CDR2 FYNNEI. The V segment lost 7 bases and the J segment 6 bases; nucleotides outside the gene matches: 7. The CDR3 nucleotides are TGTGCCAGCAACCAACTAGCGGGAGGTTCCAATGAGCAGTTCTTC. Its translation is CASNQLAGGSNEQFF.

The rearrangement uses TRBV9 and TRBJ2-2; 9 bases line up with TRBD1. The CDR3 is 15 amino acids. With V trimmed by 3 bases and J by 5 bases, 5 bases remained unmatched. Germline CDR1 SGDLS, CDR2 YYNGEE. The CDR3 region has the DNA TGTGCCAGCAGCGGAAGGACAGGGGTAACCGGGGAGCTGTTTTTT. It encodes CASSGRTGVTGELFF.